This T cell receptor (beta chain) was recovered during a study of Ad26.COV2.S vaccination and SARS-CoV-2 variants. On the study more broadly: Donor allocation was to the COV1001 Ad26.COV2.S trial arm.

Treatment meaning: around 19 received Ad26.COV2.S at low or high dose, single or two shots; about 5 received placebo; per-sample allocation not given. Repertoires come from day 63 after the first vaccine or placebo injection. Immunization relied on an Ad26 vector, which expressed Wuhan-strain SARS-CoV-2 spike. This clone was seen once. Sequencing used immunoSEQ multiplex PCR; TCRdb keeps in-frame clones, though not all of them. This table holds roughly 380,000 clones, about nine tenths found once. Germline CDR1 reads LGHDT; CDR2 reads YNNKEL (reference sequence). The CDR3 is made up of 18 amino acids. The ends lost 1 base at V and 5 bases at J; junction bases unmatched: 15.

This chain links TRBV3-1 (or the pseudogene TRBV3-2) with TRBJ2-5, with 8 bases matching TRBD1. This TCR came from a person between 18 and 65 years old who received the Ad26.COV2.S COVID-19 vaccine or a placebo. Here the sequenced sample was peripheral blood, taken in a trial of Ad26.COV2.S vaccine versus placebo. For the CDR3, the DNA is TGTGCCAGCAGCCAAGCGAGGGTCAGGGGGCCTTTAGGGGAGACCCAGTACTTC. Encoded protein: CASSQARVRGPLGETQYF.